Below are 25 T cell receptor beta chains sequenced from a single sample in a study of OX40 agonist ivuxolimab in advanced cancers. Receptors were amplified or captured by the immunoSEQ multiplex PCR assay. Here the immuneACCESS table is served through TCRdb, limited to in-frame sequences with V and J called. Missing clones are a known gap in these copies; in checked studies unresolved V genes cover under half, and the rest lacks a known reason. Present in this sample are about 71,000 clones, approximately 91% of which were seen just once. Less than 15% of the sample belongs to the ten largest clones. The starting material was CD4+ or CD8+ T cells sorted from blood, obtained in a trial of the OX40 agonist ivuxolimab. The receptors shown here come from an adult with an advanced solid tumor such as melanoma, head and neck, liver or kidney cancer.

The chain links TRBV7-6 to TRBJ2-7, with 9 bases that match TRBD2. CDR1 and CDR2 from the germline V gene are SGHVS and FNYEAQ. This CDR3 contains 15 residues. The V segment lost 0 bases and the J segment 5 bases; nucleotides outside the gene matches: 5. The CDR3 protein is CASSLASGSTHEQYF. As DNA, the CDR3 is TGTGCCAGCAGCTTAGCTAGCGGGAGTACACACGAGCAGTACTTC.

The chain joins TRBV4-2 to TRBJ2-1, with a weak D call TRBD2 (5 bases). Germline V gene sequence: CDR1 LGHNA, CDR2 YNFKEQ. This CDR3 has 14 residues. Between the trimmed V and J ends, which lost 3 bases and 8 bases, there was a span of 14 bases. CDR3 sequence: CASSHRGSEDEQFF. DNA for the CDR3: TGTGCCAGCAGCCATAGAGGGTCGGAAGATGAGCAGTTCTTC.

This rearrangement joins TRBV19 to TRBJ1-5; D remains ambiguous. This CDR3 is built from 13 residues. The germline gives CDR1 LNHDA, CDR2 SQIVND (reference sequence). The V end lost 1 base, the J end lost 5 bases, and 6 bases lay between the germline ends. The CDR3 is CASSIGQDQPQHF. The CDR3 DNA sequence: TGTGCCAGTAGTATAGGGCAGGATCAGCCCCAGCATTTT.

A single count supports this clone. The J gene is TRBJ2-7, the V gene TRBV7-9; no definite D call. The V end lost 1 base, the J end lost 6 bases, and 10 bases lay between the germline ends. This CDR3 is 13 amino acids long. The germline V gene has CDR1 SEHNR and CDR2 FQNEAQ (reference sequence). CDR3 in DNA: TGTGCCAGCAGCTTAGACCCCTGGCGCGAGCAGTACTTC. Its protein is CASSLDPWREQYF.

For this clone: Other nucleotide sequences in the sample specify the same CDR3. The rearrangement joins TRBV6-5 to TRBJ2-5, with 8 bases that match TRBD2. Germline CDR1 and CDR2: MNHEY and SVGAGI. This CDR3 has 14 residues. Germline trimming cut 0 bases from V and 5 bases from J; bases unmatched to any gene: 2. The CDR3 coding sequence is TGTGCCAGCAGTTACTCAAAGCGGGGGGAGACCCAGTACTTC. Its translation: CASSYSKRGETQYF.

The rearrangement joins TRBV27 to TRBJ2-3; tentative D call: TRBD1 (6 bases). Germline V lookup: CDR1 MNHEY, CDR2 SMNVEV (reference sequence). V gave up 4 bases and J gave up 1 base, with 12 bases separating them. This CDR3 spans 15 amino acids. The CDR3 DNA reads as TGTGCCAGCAGTTCAAGGACAGTGGGCACAGATACGCAGTATTTT. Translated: CASSSRTVGTDTQYF.

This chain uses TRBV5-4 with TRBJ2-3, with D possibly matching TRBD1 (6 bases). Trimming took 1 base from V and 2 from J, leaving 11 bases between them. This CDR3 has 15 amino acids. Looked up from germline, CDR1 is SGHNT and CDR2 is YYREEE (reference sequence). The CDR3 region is CASSLFGTYTDTQYF. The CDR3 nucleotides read TGTGCCAGCAGCTTGTTCGGGACATACACAGATACGCAGTATTTT.

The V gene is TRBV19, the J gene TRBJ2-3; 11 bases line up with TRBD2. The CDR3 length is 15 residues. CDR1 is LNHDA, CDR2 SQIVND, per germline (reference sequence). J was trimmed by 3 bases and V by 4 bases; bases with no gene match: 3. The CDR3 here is CASSTRLAGTDTQYF. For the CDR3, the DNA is TGTGCCAGTAGTACCCGACTAGCGGGAACAGATACGCAGTATTTT.

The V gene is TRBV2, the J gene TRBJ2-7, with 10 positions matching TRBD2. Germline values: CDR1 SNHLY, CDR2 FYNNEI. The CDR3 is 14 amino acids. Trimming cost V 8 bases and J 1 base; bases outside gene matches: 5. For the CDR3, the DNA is TGTGCCAGCTGGGAGCGGGAGGGTTCCTACGAGCAGTACTTC. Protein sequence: CASWEREGSYEQYF.

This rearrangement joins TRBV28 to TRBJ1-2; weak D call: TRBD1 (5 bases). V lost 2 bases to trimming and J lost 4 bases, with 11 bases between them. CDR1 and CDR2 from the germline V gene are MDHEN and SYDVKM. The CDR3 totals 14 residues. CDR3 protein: CASSLGGTVYGYTF. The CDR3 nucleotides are TGTGCCAGCAGTTTAGGGGGAACGGTCTATGGCTACACCTTC.

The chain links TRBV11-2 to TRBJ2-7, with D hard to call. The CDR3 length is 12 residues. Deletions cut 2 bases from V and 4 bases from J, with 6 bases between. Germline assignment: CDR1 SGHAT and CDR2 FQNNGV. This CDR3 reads CASSLMAYEQYF. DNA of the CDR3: TGTGCCAGCAGCTTAATGGCTTACGAGCAGTACTTC.

The CDR3 nucleotides read TGTGCCAGCAGCTTGTCCTACGCCGAAGAGACCCAGTACTTC. Translation gives CASSLSYAEETQYF. This sequence joins TRBV5-6 and TRBJ2-5; D not resolved. Per the germline V gene, CDR1 is SGHDT and CDR2 is YYEEEE. CDR3 size: 14 residues. Trimming stripped 1 base from V and 3 bases from J, with 10 bases between.

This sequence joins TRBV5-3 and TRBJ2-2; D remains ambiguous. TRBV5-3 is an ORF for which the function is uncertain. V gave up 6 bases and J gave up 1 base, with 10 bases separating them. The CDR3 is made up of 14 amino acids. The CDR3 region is CARTNLENTGELFF. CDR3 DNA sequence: TGTGCCAGAACCAATCTAGAGAACACCGGGGAGCTGTTTTTT.

CDR3 sequence (DNA): TGTGCCAGTAGTATAGATACTACGCTTAGCACAGATACGCAGTATTTT. Translated: CASSIDTTLSTDTQYF. The chain combines TRBV19 with TRBJ2-3; D is unresolved. Germline V gives CDR1 LNHDA, CDR2 SQIVND (reference sequence). This CDR3 contains 16 residues. Trimming cost V 0 bases and J 0 bases, with 10 bases left between them.

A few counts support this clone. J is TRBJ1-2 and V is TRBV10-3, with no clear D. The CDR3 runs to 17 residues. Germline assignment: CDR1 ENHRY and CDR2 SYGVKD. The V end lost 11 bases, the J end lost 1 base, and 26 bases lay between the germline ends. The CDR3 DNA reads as TGTGCCGTCCTTAGGAGGGAACCCAATCTGATTAACTATGGCTACACCTTC. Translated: CAVLRREPNLINYGYTF.

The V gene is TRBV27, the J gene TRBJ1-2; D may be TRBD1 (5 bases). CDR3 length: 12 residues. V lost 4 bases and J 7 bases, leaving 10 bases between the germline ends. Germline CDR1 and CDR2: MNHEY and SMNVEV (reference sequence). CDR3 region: CASSSPGGGYTF. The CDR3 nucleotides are TGTGCCAGCAGTTCGCCGGGGGGTGGCTACACCTTC.

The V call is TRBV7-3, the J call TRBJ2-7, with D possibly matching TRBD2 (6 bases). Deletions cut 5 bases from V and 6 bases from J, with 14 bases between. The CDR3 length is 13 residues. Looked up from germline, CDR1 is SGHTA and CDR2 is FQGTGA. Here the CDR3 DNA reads TGTGCCAGCAGCGCTCCGGGGGATGGCGAGCAGTACTTC. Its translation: CASSAPGDGEQYF.

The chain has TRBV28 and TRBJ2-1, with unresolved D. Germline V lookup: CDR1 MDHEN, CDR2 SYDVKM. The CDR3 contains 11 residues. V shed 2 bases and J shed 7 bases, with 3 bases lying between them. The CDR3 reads CASSLHNEQFF. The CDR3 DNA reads TGTGCCAGCAGTTTACATAATGAGCAGTTCTTC.

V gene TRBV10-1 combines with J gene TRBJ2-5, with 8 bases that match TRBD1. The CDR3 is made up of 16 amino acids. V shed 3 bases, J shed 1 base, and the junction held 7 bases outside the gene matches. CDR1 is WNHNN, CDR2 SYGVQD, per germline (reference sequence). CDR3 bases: TGCGCCAGCAGTGACGGGGACAGGTTTGGCCAAGAGACCCAGTACTTC. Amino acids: CASSDGDRFGQETQYF.

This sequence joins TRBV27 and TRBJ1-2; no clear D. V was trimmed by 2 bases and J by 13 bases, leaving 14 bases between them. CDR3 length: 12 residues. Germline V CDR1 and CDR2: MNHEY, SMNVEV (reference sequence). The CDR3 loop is CASSLLTGRLTF. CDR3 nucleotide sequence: TGTGCCAGCAGTTTACTCACCGGCAGGCTCACCTTC.

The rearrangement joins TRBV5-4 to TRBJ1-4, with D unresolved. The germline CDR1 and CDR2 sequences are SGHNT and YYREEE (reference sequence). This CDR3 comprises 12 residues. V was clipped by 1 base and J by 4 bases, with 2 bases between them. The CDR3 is CASSLSNEKLFF. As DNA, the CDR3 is TGTGCCAGCAGCTTGAGTAATGAAAAACTGTTTTTT.

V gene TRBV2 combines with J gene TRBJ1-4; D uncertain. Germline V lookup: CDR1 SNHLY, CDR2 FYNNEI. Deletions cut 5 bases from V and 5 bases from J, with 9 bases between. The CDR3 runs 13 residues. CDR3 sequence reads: CASSQWRNEKLFF. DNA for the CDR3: TGTGCCAGCAGTCAATGGAGAAATGAAAAACTGTTTTTT.

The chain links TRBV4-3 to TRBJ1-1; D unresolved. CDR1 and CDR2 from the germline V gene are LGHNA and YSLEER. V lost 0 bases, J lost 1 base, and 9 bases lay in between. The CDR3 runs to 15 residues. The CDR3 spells CASSQDFYGNTEAFF. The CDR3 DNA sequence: TGCGCCAGCAGCCAAGATTTTTATGGGAACACTGAAGCTTTCTTT.

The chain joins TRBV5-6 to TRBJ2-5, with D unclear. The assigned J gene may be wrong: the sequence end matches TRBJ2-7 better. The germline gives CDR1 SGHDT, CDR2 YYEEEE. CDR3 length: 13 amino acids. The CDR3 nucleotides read TGTGCCAGCAGCCACGACAATCCCTACGAGCAGTACTTC. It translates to CASSHDNPYEQYF.

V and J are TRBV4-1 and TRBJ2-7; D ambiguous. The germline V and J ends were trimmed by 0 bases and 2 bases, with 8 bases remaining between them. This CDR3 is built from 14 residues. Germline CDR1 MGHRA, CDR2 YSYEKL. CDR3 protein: CASSQDKLAYEQYF. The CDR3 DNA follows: TGCGCCAGCAGCCAAGATAAACTTGCCTACGAGCAGTACTTC.